The 32 T cell receptor beta chains below were found in one sample sequenced in a study of T cells in Graves' hyperthyroidism and ophthalmopathy. From RNA transcripts, TCR beta CDR3 regions were amplified. Initially, a first-round RT-PCR of the TCR CDR3 employed the HTBI primer set. TCRdb reprocessed the multiplex PCR reads via MiXCR and lists one record per CDR3 protein. Of about 600,000 distinct CDR3 sequences listed, about 14% are singletons. The specimen sequenced was blood. These receptors were taken from a woman between 45 and 65 years old with Graves' ophthalmopathy.

The chain employs TRBV12-3 or TRBV12-4 and TRBJ2-1, with 11 bases matching TRBD2. The trim removed 5 bases at V and 3 bases at J, leaving 6 bases unmatched. The CDR3 is 16 residues long. CDR3 DNA sequence: TGTGCCAGCAGTGGCCCCGGGACTAGCGGCTACAATGAGCAGTTCTTC. Translated: CASSGPGTSGYNEQFF.

This clonotype was found many times. DNA for the CDR3: TGCGCCAGCAGCCCATACCTTACGGCGGGAGGCGACGAGCAGTACTTC. Amino acids: CASSPYLTAGGDEQYF. This chain uses TRBV5-1 with TRBJ2-7; 8 positions agree with TRBD2. From germline, CDR1 is SGHRS and CDR2 YFSETQ. The CDR3 contains 16 residues. With 4 bases clipped from V and 5 bases from J, the junction kept 14 bases outside the gene matches.

This clonotype has a count of ten or more. The genes are TRBV5-1 and TRBJ2-4; D might be TRBD2 (7 bases). Trimming shortened V by 1 base and J by 3 bases, and 14 bases separated the two germline ends. CDR1 is SGHRS, CDR2 YFSETQ, per germline. The CDR3 has 16 amino acids. The DNA of the CDR3 is TGCGCCAGCAGCTTGTACAGGGAGGGAGGCAAAAACATTCAGTACTTC. It is translated as CASSLYREGGKNIQYF.

This clonotype occurred many times. The rearrangement joins TRBV7-9 to TRBJ2-5, with 7 positions matching TRBD2. There are 14 residues in the CDR3. Germline values: CDR1 SEHNR, CDR2 FQNEAQ (reference sequence). V lost 1 base, J lost 4 bases, and 3 bases stayed unmatched. CDR3 sequence (DNA): TGTGCCAGCAGCTTAGGTGCGGGGGTAGAGACCCAGTACTTC. Amino acids: CASSLGAGVETQYF.

This clonotype was recorded at least ten times. The chain combines TRBV11-2 with TRBJ1-1; 8 nucleotides agree with TRBD1. The ends lost 6 bases at V and 0 bases at J; junction bases unmatched: 6. This CDR3 has 15 amino acids. Germline assignment: CDR1 SGHAT and CDR2 FQNNGV. The CDR3 nucleotides are TGTGCCAGCAGTTCCGTCAGGGGGCTGAACACTGAAGCTTTCTTT. Translated, it gives CASSSVRGLNTEAFF.

This clonotype was seen many times. The chain couples TRBV2 to TRBJ1-4; no firm D call. This CDR3 is built from 14 residues. Trimming took off 0 bases at V and 10 bases at J, with 12 bases between the two ends. In germline, CDR1 is SNHLY, CDR2 FYNNEI. CDR3 nucleotide sequence: TGTGCCAGCAGTGAAGCGCGATCGGTTGGAAAACTGTTTTTT. Amino acid sequence: CASSEARSVGKLFF.

This clonotype was seen ten or more times. The chain joins TRBV28 to TRBJ2-5; 7 bases map to TRBD2. Trimming removed 5 bases from V and 9 bases from J; junction bases left unmatched: 18. The CDR3 totals 16 residues. Looked up from germline, CDR1 is MDHEN and CDR2 is SYDVKM. The CDR3 bases are TGTGCCAGCAGTCAATCTAGCGGAAAACGTCCCAGGGCCCAGTACTTC. Residues: CASSQSSGKRPRAQYF.

This clonotype came up a few times. The chain carries TRBV10-3 and TRBJ1-5, with D possibly being TRBD1 (6 bases). This CDR3 has 13 amino acids. The germline V gene encodes CDR1 ENHRY and CDR2 SYGVKD. Trimming left V 5 bases short and J 5 bases short, with 10 bases between. CDR3 bases: TGTGCCATCAGTAGGACAGACCATCAGCCCCAGCATTTT. Translation gives CAISRTDHQPQHF.

This clonotype turned up a few times. The chain uses TRBV5-1 and TRBJ1-1; 8 positions match TRBD1. V dropped 4 bases and J dropped 4; count of bases not matched to a gene: 6. CDR1 and CDR2 from the germline V gene are SGHRS and YFSETQ. The CDR3 is 14 residues long. DNA of the CDR3: TGCGCCAGCAGCACATCAGGGGGCGGCACTGAAGCTTTCTTT. Encoded protein: CASSTSGGGTEAFF. Based on the CDR3 plus reference TRBV5-1 and TRBJ1-1, the full variable domain is KAGVTQTPRYLIKTRGQQVTLSCSPISGHRSVSWYQQTPGQGLQFLFEYFSETQRNKGNFPGRFSGRQFSNSRSEMNVSTLELGDSALYLCASSTSGGGTEAFFGQGTRLTVV.

This chain links TRBV3-1 with TRBJ2-3; TRBD2 matches 10 bases. Per the germline V gene, CDR1 is LGHDT and CDR2 is YNNKEL (reference sequence). This CDR3 region has 18 residues. With 1 base clipped from V and 4 bases from J, the junction kept 11 bases outside the gene matches. The CDR3 sequence is CASSQVASSGRAADTQYF. The CDR3 DNA reads TGTGCCAGCAGCCAAGTCGCGTCCAGCGGGAGGGCAGCAGATACGCAGTATTTT.

This clonotype was counted between two and nine times. The J gene is TRBJ1-5, the V gene TRBV6-5; D not certain. CDR1 MNHEY and CDR2 SVGAGI come from the germline V gene. The CDR3 spans 13 residues. The ends were cut back, 5 bases at V and 7 bases at J, with 12 bases in the middle. The CDR3 DNA reads as TGTGCCAGCAGTAATTCGATTAGCCAGCCCCAGCATTTT. Its protein product is CASSNSISQPQHF.

This clonotype was found many times. The chain couples TRBV2 to TRBJ2-1; TRBD1 or TRBD2 may be the D gene (5 bases each). Germline CDR1 and CDR2: SNHLY and FYNNEI. The CDR3 sequence is 16 residues long. V was trimmed by 6 bases and J by 5 bases, leaving 20 bases between them. The CDR3 reads CASRGVGGRIDNEQFF. CDR3 sequence (DNA): TGTGCCAGCAGAGGGGTTGGTGGGAGAATCGACAATGAGCAGTTCTTC.

This clonotype appeared many times. The chain couples TRBV6-1 to TRBJ1-2; 12 bases are shared with TRBD1. The CDR3 spans 17 residues. Germline-derived CDR1 and CDR2 are MNHNS and SASEGT. Germline trimming cut 1 base from V and 8 bases from J; bases unmatched to any gene: 11. CDR3 amino acids: CASSEERRDRGRRGYTF. DNA for the CDR3: TGTGCCAGCAGTGAAGAGAGGCGGGACAGGGGGCGTCGAGGCTACACCTTC.

This clonotype occurred many times. The chain joins TRBV27 to TRBJ2-7; D might be TRBD1 or TRBD2, each matching 5 bases. Trimming removed 5 bases from V and 0 bases from J, with 14 bases in between. Germline-derived CDR1 and CDR2 are MNHEY and SMNVEV (reference sequence). CDR3 size: 15 residues. The CDR3 region has the DNA TGTGCCAGCAGTCCCAGGGACGAACTCTCCTACGAGCAGTACTTC. Translation: CASSPRDELSYEQYF.

This clonotype was counted at least ten times. This rearrangement joins TRBV20-1 to TRBJ2-7, with D perhaps assigned TRBD1 or TRBD2 (7 bases each). Looked up from germline, CDR1 is DFQATT and CDR2 is SNEGSKA (reference sequence). This CDR3 comprises 14 residues. V was shortened by 2 bases and J by 3 bases, with 14 bases between the two germline ends. The CDR3 loop is CSARKAGGVYEQYF. DNA of the CDR3: TGCAGTGCTAGAAAGGCAGGGGGGGTCTACGAGCAGTACTTC.

This clonotype was seen repeatedly, ten times or more. The CDR3: CASSVSGIYNEQFF. CDR3 sequence (DNA): TGTGCCAGCAGCGTGAGCGGGATCTACAATGAGCAGTTCTTC. The rearrangement joins TRBV9 to TRBJ2-1, with TRBD2 matching over 7 bases. V trimming: 2 bases; J trimming: 3 bases; junction bases outside the gene matches: 2. Germline V CDR1 and CDR2: SGDLS, YYNGEE. The CDR3 is made up of 14 amino acids.

This clonotype has a count of ten or more. The rearrangement uses TRBV7-2 and TRBJ2-7; weak D call: TRBD1 (6 bases). Germline CDR1 and CDR2: SGHTA and FQGNSA. V was shortened by 5 bases and J by 0 bases, with 14 bases between the two germline ends. The CDR3 contains 15 residues. The CDR3 DNA reads TGTGCCAGCAGCCGCCACGTGACAGGCTCCTACGAGCAGTACTTC. The encoded protein is CASSRHVTGSYEQYF.

This clonotype has a handful of counts. V usage is TRBV20-1 and J usage is TRBJ2-7; 12 bases are shared with TRBD2. V trimming: 0 bases; J trimming: 7 bases; junction bases outside the gene matches: 10. Germline CDR1 DFQATT, CDR2 SNEGSKA (reference sequence). The CDR3 sequence is 16 residues long. The CDR3 is CSARDWLAGGRWEQYF. The CDR3 nucleotides read TGCAGTGCTAGAGATTGGCTAGCGGGAGGGCGTTGGGAGCAGTACTTC.

There are many counts of this clonotype. The V gene is TRBV28, the J gene TRBJ2-7; 12 bases fit TRBD2. The CDR3 has 16 residues. With V trimmed by 7 bases and J by 5 bases, 12 bases remained unmatched. Germline CDR1 is MDHEN and CDR2 is SYDVKM. CDR3 in DNA: TGTGCCAGCATTAGGCCCCAGACTAGCGGGAGTAACGAGCAGTACTTC. As protein: CASIRPQTSGSNEQYF.

This clonotype appeared once. A single base separates this from a much larger clone, so it may be a read error. The genes are TRBV6-5 and TRBJ1-2; D gene ambiguous. The CDR3 is 15 amino acids. Germline V gives CDR1 MNHEY, CDR2 SVGAGI. This chain's CDR3 is CASRHSDDANYGNTF. In DNA form, the CDR3 reads TGTGCCAGCAGACACTCGGACGACGCTAACTATGGCAACACCTTC.

The table lists this clonotype with many counts. This chain uses TRBV6-5 with TRBJ2-7; D unclear. Germline V gene sequence: CDR1 MNHEY, CDR2 SVGAGI. V was shortened by 0 bases and J by 3 bases, with 12 bases between the two germline ends. This CDR3 spans 15 amino acids. CDR3 bases: TGTGCCAGCAGTTACTCGCGTATCAGCAACTACGAGCAGTACTTC. It is translated as CASSYSRISNYEQYF.

Worth noting for this clonotype: A much bigger clone sits one base away, suggesting this may be a read error. V and J are TRBV12-3 or TRBV12-4 and TRBJ2-5; possibly TRBD1 for D (6 bases). This CDR3 comprises 14 residues. V was cut by 11 bases and J by 6 bases, with 22 bases left in between. The CDR3 reads CAASRGPGRQTQYF. CDR3 in DNA: TGTGCCGCCTCCAGGGGCCCTGGTCGCCAGACCCAGTACTTC.

The chain couples TRBV27 to TRBJ2-7; D not resolved. Germline lookup yields CDR1 MNHEY and CDR2 SMNVEV (reference sequence). V lost 1 base to trimming and J lost 3 bases, with 19 bases between them. This CDR3 is built from 17 residues. CDR3 nucleotide sequence: TGTGCCAGCAGTTTATGGCAGGACGGTAATGGGATCTACGAGCAGTACTTC. It translates to CASSLWQDGNGIYEQYF.

Ten or more counts support this clonotype. The genes are TRBV7-2 and TRBJ1-2; TRBD1 matches 9 bases. In germline, CDR1 is SGHTA, CDR2 FQGNSA. Trimming at V came to 2 bases and at J to 8 bases, leaving 9 bases not matched to a gene. The CDR3 is 15 residues long. Here the CDR3 DNA reads TGTGCCAGCAGCTTACAGGGGGGACAGGGAGGCGGCTACACCTTC. This translates into CASSLQGGQGGGYTF.

This clonotype was seen many times. This chain joins TRBV6-2 or TRBV6-3 and TRBJ2-5; unclear D gene. Trimming cost V 6 bases and J 9 bases, with 20 bases left between them. Germline CDR1 reads MNHEY; CDR2 reads SVGEGT. The CDR3 is 14 residues long. The CDR3 DNA is TGTGCCAGCAGCCAAGAGGTGGGCTCGGTGGCCCAGTACTTC. Its protein is CASSQEVGSVAQYF.

This clonotype was seen repeatedly, ten times or more. The chain carries TRBV28 and TRBJ1-1, with 7 bases lining up with TRBD1. Germline V gene lookup returns CDR1 MDHEN and CDR2 SYDVKM. Trimming took 4 bases from V and 4 from J; bases not matched to a gene: 6. The CDR3 loop spans 14 amino acids. The CDR3 region has the DNA TGTGCCAGCAGTTCTAACAGGGGACGCACTGAAGCTTTCTTT. It encodes CASSSNRGRTEAFF.

The V gene is TRBV20-1, the J gene TRBJ2-4, with 8 positions matching TRBD2. The length of the CDR3 is 13 residues. Germline-derived CDR1 and CDR2 are DFQATT and SNEGSKA (reference sequence). CDR3 loop: CSQREMTKNIQYF. Written as DNA, the CDR3 is TGCAGCCAGCGGGAGATGACCAAAAACATTCAGTACTTC.

The CDR3 reads CASSLQRGTGETQYF. Here the CDR3 DNA reads TGTGCCAGCAGCTTGCAGCGCGGGACGGGGGAGACCCAGTACTTC. The gene calls are TRBV5-5 and TRBJ2-5; perhaps TRBD2 as D (6 bases). Per germline, CDR1 SGHKS and CDR2 YYEKEE (reference sequence). The V end was cut by 1 base, the J end by 5 bases, with 15 bases between. The CDR3 contains 15 residues. The complete variable domain, with remaining parts taken from reference TRBV5-5 and TRBJ2-5, reads DAGVTQSPTHLIKTRGQQVTLRCSPISGHKSVSWYQQVLGQGPQFIFQYYEKEERGRGNFPDRFSARQFPNYSSELNVNALLLGDSALYLCASSLQRGTGETQYFGPGTRLLVL.

The CDR3 DNA is TGTGCCAGCAGTGACGGGATGGGGAGCACAGATACGCAGTATTTT. Translation: CASSDGMGSTDTQYF. This chain uses TRBV2 with TRBJ2-3; perhaps TRBD2 as D (5 bases). Trimming removed 3 bases from V and 0 bases from J, with 10 bases in between. The CDR3 loop spans 15 amino acids. The germline V gene has CDR1 SNHLY and CDR2 FYNNEI.

This clonotype came up many times. This chain joins TRBV7-9 and TRBJ2-7; TRBD1 or TRBD2 may be the D gene (6 bases each). There are 15 residues in the CDR3. The V gene's germline CDR1 is SEHNR and CDR2 FQNEAQ (reference sequence). Trimming shortened V by 5 bases and J by 7 bases, and 21 bases separated the two germline ends. The DNA of the CDR3 is TGTGCCAGCAGCACGGGACACGGCGGGATCTTGGAGCAGTACTTC. Its translation is CASSTGHGGILEQYF. The full variable domain, its missing parts supplied by reference TRBV7-9 and TRBJ2-7, is DTGVSQNPRHKITKRGQNVTFRCDPISEHNRLYWYRQTLGQGPEFLTYFQNEAQLEKSRLLSDRFSAERPKGSFSTLEIQRTEQGDSAMYLCASSTGHGGILEQYFGPGTRLTVT.

The table lists this clonotype with many counts. The V call is TRBV18, the J call TRBJ2-1; D is possibly TRBD1 or TRBD2 (6 bases each). The V gene lost 2 bases and the J gene lost 4 bases, with 9 bases spanning the gap. The germline V gene encodes CDR1 KGHSH and CDR2 LQKENI. This CDR3 spans 14 amino acids. The CDR3: CASSPRGAYNEQFF. The CDR3 region has the DNA TGTGCCAGCTCACCAAGGGGGGCTTACAATGAGCAGTTCTTC.

At least ten counts were recorded for this clonotype. CDR3: CASMGRDRGFYEQYF. CDR3 coding DNA: TGTGCCAGCATGGGCAGGGACAGGGGGTTTTACGAGCAGTACTTC. The rearrangement uses TRBV28 and TRBJ2-7, with TRBD1 matching 11 bases. The length of the CDR3 is 15 residues. Germline V gene data show CDR1 as MDHEN and CDR2 as SYDVKM. V gave up 7 bases and J gave up 4 bases; unmatched junction bases: 9.